This T cell receptor (beta chain) came from a study of blood T cell repertoires in COVID-19. Study-wide background: Acute and convalescent COVID-19 samples came from the United States, Italy and Spain. In each case, the material was cDNA or gDNA derived from T cells, B-cell-depleted T cells, or PBMCs.

The CDR3 has 15 amino acids. The germline CDR1 and CDR2 sequences are SGDLS and YYNGEE. Trimming pared 0 bases from V and 6 bases from J, leaving 14 bases between. Under the authors' procedure: Estimates of nucleated cell counts were drawn from the amplification of reference gene primers. Some clones are missing from TCRdb's copy, which holds only in-frame ones; the method was immunoSEQ multiplex PCR. That table supplies the V and J calls and clone size; D and trimming were determined from the DNA. Of tens of thousands of clones in the sample, about 77% were seen once. The rearrangement uses TRBV9 and TRBJ2-3; tentative D call: TRBD1 (5 bases). Sequenced material: peripheral blood. The receptor was isolated from a woman aged 70-85 years with acute or convalescent COVID-19. The CDR3 reads CASSVAHRPMDTQYF. The CDR3 DNA sequence: TGTGCCAGCAGCGTAGCGCACAGGCCTATGGATACGCAGTATTTT.